This paragraph covers one TCR beta chain sequence. This clonotype was observed a handful of times. The antigen it binds to is not known. The input lacks base qualities; no much larger clone sits a single base away. The data were taken from a study of T-cell memory formation after mild COVID-19 listed by TCRdb under 2021. For the study in its entirety: TCR sequence clusters from the two donors were found to be largely donor specific. Two young, previously healthy adult volunteers made up the cohort, one male and one female. T-cell clones expanding and contracting after mild COVID-19 in a couple of donors were tracked by longitudinal TCRalpha and TCRbeta repertoire sequencing.

Here is what the overall study found, with its caveats: Contracting CD4+ clones were found mainly in CM and EM memory subsets, while CD8+ clones were enriched in EMRA. SARS-CoV-2 specificity was not confirmed for the second-wave clones peaking on day 37. Some responding clones were detected in pre-infection memory, which suggested that pre-existing cross-reactive memory T cells had joined the SARS-CoV-2 response. Only a couple of mild cases were covered by the study, and larger cohorts that include severe cases with pre-infection samples were considered necessary. Balanced CD4/CD8 phenotypes were observed for clones contracting from day 15 to 85, whereas a bias towards CD4+ was observed for a second wave of clones expanding from day 15 to 37.

Ficoll-Paque density gradient centrifugation was the method used to isolate PBMCs. These reads were obtained on an Illumina NovaSeq 6000. Using 5'RACE with constant-segment primers, TCRalpha and TCRbeta cDNA libraries were constructed, with sample barcodes and unique molecular identifiers added in the process. Trizol reagent was used to extract RNA from every sample. Amplification of the libraries took two PCR steps, and the second step added a second sample barcode plus Illumina TruSeq adapters. Libraries were sequenced on an Illumina NovaSeq with 2 x 150 bp paired-end reads. The authors processed their data as follows. The reads were demultiplexed and collapsed into UMI-guided consensus sequences using migec v1.2.7. With mixcr v2.1.11, UMI consensuses were aligned to TRA and TRB V and J templates and assembled into clonotypes. Clonotypes were classified as expanded or contracted when called significant by both edgeR and NoisET, with noise models trained on biological replicates. For edgeR calls, the cutoffs were a false discovery rate-adjusted p below 0.01 and a log2 fold-change threshold of 1. As an exploratory analysis of dynamics, max-normalized trajectories of the 1000 most abundant clonotypes were examined with PCA combined with hierarchical clustering. Separately sequenced CD4+ and CD8+ repertoires were used to assign a CD4 or CD8 phenotype to each responding clone. TCRdb itself trimmed the public reads at Q25 with fastp, ran MiXCR and retained productive beta chains. Each entry merges the rows of one CDR3 protein and shows their most common DNA and genes. The authors' filters were not applied to this entry. Across this sample there are 540,000 or so distinct CDR3 sequences, with over 20% seen only once. Roughly an eighth of the sample rests with the top ten.

CDR1 and CDR2 (LGHDT, YNNKEL) derive from the germline V gene (reference sequence). From cysteine to phenylalanine, the CDR3 is 16 amino acids long. Here the CDR3 DNA is all that survives: 48 bases in frame from base 1. V sheds 2 bases and J sheds 3 bases, leaving 16 bases between their ends. This receptor chain uses TRBV3-1 and TRBJ1-1, and possibly TRBD1, on 6 matching bases. The sample was PBMCs or a T cell subset sorted from them (not recorded which). The TCR originated in an adult woman who had mild COVID-19 (a few samples of this study predate the infection). The sample titles of this study are shuffled in the database, so cell type and time point are left out; the donor was told from shared clones. The CDR3 reads CASSQPGQIRYTEAFF. The DNA reads as follows: TGTGCCAGCAGCCAACCGGGACAAATTCGGTACACTGAAGCTTTCTTT.